These T cell receptor beta chains were read from a single sample in a study of blood T cell repertoires in COVID-19. Generated by immunoSEQ multiplex PCR, the TCRdb table keeps only in-frame clones and is missing some. The sample consists of some 150,000 clones, more than 70% of them appearing once. The sample taken for sequencing was peripheral blood. The receptors originated from an older woman with acute or convalescent COVID-19. Both conserved end residues are part of each CDR3. Each record gives: CDR3 protein, CDR3 DNA, J gene, D gene, V gene, clone size. A D gene is named only where the DNA matches it firmly. Where a row states a size, it is once, few, many or the class of an expanded clone; other rows omit it.

CDR3aa: CASSIGWGRGNTEAFF; CDR3nt: TGTGCCAGTAGTATAGGCTGGGGGCGCGGGAACACTGAAGCTTTCTTT; j_gene: TRBJ1-1; d_gene: -; v_gene: TRBV19; abundance: -
CDR3aa: CASRPGQGMNEQYF; CDR3nt: TGTGCCAGCAGGCCGGGACAGGGTATGAACGAGCAGTACTTC; j_gene: TRBJ2-7; d_gene: TRBD1; v_gene: TRBV6-6; abundance: -
CDR3aa: CASSQDYKGANTGELFF; CDR3nt: TGCGCCAGCAGCCAAGATTATAAGGGGGCGAACACCGGGGAGCTGTTTTTT; j_gene: TRBJ2-2; d_gene: -; v_gene: TRBV4-1; abundance: -
CDR3aa: CASSLTGRINTEAFF; CDR3nt: TGTGCCAGCAGCTTGACAGGGAGGATAAACACTGAAGCTTTCTTT; j_gene: TRBJ1-1; d_gene: TRBD1; v_gene: TRBV11-3; abundance: -
CDR3aa: CASRSTGGYGYTF; CDR3nt: TGTGCCAGCAGGTCGACAGGGGGCTATGGCTACACCTTC; j_gene: TRBJ1-2; d_gene: TRBD1; v_gene: TRBV12-3/TRBV12-4; abundance: -
CDR3aa: CASRGGFSSYNEQFF; CDR3nt: TGTGCCAGTAGAGGGGGCTTTAGCTCCTACAATGAGCAGTTCTTC; j_gene: TRBJ2-1; d_gene: TRBD1; v_gene: TRBV19; abundance: -
CDR3aa: CASSQDPGQALRQPQHF; CDR3nt: TGTGCCAGCAGCCAAGACCCAGGACAGGCGCTTCGTCAGCCCCAGCATTTT; j_gene: TRBJ1-5; d_gene: TRBD1; v_gene: TRBV4-2; abundance: few
CDR3aa: CATMPIPGDTYSGNTIYF; CDR3nt: TGTGCCACCATGCCCATTCCCGGGGACACCTACTCTGGAAACACCATATATTTT; j_gene: TRBJ1-3; d_gene: -; v_gene: TRBV24-1; abundance: -
CDR3aa: CASSARQVPYEQYF; CDR3nt: TGTGCCAGCAGCGCGCGACAAGTTCCCTACGAGCAGTACTTC; j_gene: TRBJ2-7; d_gene: -; v_gene: TRBV11-3; abundance: -
CDR3aa: CASSFRPPLPGNTEAFF; CDR3nt: TGTGCCAGCAGCTTTCGACCACCTCTCCCGGGGAACACTGAAGCTTTCTTT; j_gene: TRBJ1-1; d_gene: -; v_gene: TRBV7-2; abundance: -
CDR3aa: CASSRTSGGFRDTQYF; CDR3nt: TGTGCCAGCAGCCGGACTAGCGGGGGGTTCCGGGATACGCAGTATTTT; j_gene: TRBJ2-3; d_gene: TRBD2; v_gene: TRBV9; abundance: -
CDR3aa: CASSFDRGVYTEAFF; CDR3nt: TGTGCCAGCAGCTTCGACAGGGGAGTCTACACTGAAGCTTTCTTT; j_gene: TRBJ1-1; d_gene: TRBD1; v_gene: TRBV5-8; abundance: -
CDR3aa: CASSQGATVWQTQYF; CDR3nt: TGTGCCAGCAGCCAGGGGGCGACAGTTTGGCAGACCCAGTACTTC; j_gene: TRBJ2-5; d_gene: -; v_gene: TRBV3-1/TRBV3-2; abundance: few
CDR3aa: CASLTGGGNQPQHF; CDR3nt: TGTGCCAGCTTAACAGGCGGGGGCAATCAGCCCCAGCATTTT; j_gene: TRBJ1-5; d_gene: -; v_gene: TRBV6-5; abundance: -
CDR3aa: CAKTGQGHNEQFF; CDR3nt: TGTGCCAAGACGGGACAGGGACACAATGAGCAGTTCTTC; j_gene: TRBJ2-1; d_gene: TRBD1; v_gene: TRBV25-1; abundance: -
CDR3aa: CASNPTGIGGYTF; CDR3nt: TGTGCCAGTAACCCGACAGGGATAGGTGGCTACACCTTC; j_gene: TRBJ1-2; d_gene: TRBD1; v_gene: TRBV19; abundance: -
CDR3aa: CASSFYPGQSANQPQHF; CDR3nt: TGTGCCAGCAGTTTCTACCCAGGACAGTCCGCAAATCAGCCCCAGCATTTT; j_gene: TRBJ1-5; d_gene: -; v_gene: TRBV28; abundance: -
CDR3aa: CASSEAGVAGGSNEQFF; CDR3nt: TGTGCCAGCAGTGAAGCCGGGGTAGCGGGGGGATCTAATGAGCAGTTCTTC; j_gene: TRBJ2-1; d_gene: TRBD2; v_gene: TRBV6-1; abundance: once
CDR3aa: CSALQGSSGNTIYF; CDR3nt: TGCAGCGCCTTACAGGGGAGCTCTGGAAACACCATATATTTT; j_gene: TRBJ1-3; d_gene: TRBD1; v_gene: TRBV29-1; abundance: many
CDR3aa: CASSLDQTSGGARDTQYF; CDR3nt: TGTGCCAGCAGCTTAGATCAAACTAGCGGGGGGGCGAGGGATACGCAGTATTTT; j_gene: TRBJ2-3; d_gene: TRBD2; v_gene: TRBV11-2; abundance: -
CDR3aa: CASSSHRGQGGYTF; CDR3nt: TGTGCCAGCAGCTCACACAGGGGGCAGGGAGGCTACACCTTC; j_gene: TRBJ1-2; d_gene: TRBD1; v_gene: TRBV7-2; abundance: -
CDR3aa: CASSYIGWGAGTEAFF; CDR3nt: TGTGCCAGCAGTTACATCGGTTGGGGCGCCGGGACTGAAGCTTTCTTT; j_gene: TRBJ1-1; d_gene: -; v_gene: TRBV6-5; abundance: once
CDR3aa: CASSVDTGTGEKLFF; CDR3nt: TGTGCCAGCAGCGTAGATACAGGGACGGGGGAAAAACTGTTTTTT; j_gene: TRBJ1-4; d_gene: -; v_gene: TRBV9; abundance: -
CDR3aa: CASSVEKRGITDTQYF; CDR3nt: TGTGCCAGCAGCGTAGAAAAGCGGGGCATTACAGATACGCAGTATTTT; j_gene: TRBJ2-3; d_gene: TRBD2; v_gene: TRBV9; abundance: -
CDR3aa: CASSLAWTSGASYEQYF; CDR3nt: TGCGCCAGCAGCTTGGCGTGGACTAGCGGCGCCTCCTACGAGCAGTACTTC; j_gene: TRBJ2-7; d_gene: TRBD2; v_gene: TRBV5-1; abundance: -
CDR3aa: CASSSQGHNQETQYF; CDR3nt: TGTGCCAGCAGTTCCCAGGGGCACAACCAAGAGACCCAGTACTTC; j_gene: TRBJ2-5; d_gene: -; v_gene: TRBV28; abundance: once
CDR3aa: CASSPPYGGYEQYF; CDR3nt: TGTGCCAGCTCACCACCTTACGGAGGCTACGAGCAGTACTTC; j_gene: TRBJ2-7; d_gene: -; v_gene: TRBV18; abundance: -
CDR3aa: CASSSLPSTDTQYF; CDR3nt: TGTGCCAGCAGCTCGCTACCGAGCACAGATACGCAGTATTTT; j_gene: TRBJ2-3; d_gene: -; v_gene: TRBV28; abundance: -
CDR3aa: CATQDYSNQPQHF; CDR3nt: TGTGCCACGCAGGATTATAGCAATCAGCCCCAGCATTTT; j_gene: TRBJ1-5; d_gene: -; v_gene: TRBV28; abundance: -
CDR3aa: CASSLEFRNTEAFF; CDR3nt: TGCGCCAGCAGCTTGGAATTTAGAAACACTGAAGCTTTCTTT; j_gene: TRBJ1-1; d_gene: -; v_gene: TRBV5-1; abundance: -
CDR3aa: CASSQGNDYGYTF; CDR3nt: TGTGCCAGCAGTCAGGGGAATGACTATGGCTACACCTTC; j_gene: TRBJ1-2; d_gene: -; v_gene: TRBV6-5; abundance: once
CDR3aa: CASSPLAGGYNEQFF; CDR3nt: TGTGCCAGCAGCCCACTAGCGGGGGGCTACAATGAGCAGTTCTTC; j_gene: TRBJ2-1; d_gene: TRBD2; v_gene: TRBV11-2; abundance: -
CDR3aa: CASASSGGPSDTQYF; CDR3nt: TGTGCCAGCGCATCTAGCGGGGGGCCTTCAGATACGCAGTATTTT; j_gene: TRBJ2-3; d_gene: TRBD2; v_gene: TRBV6-4; abundance: -
CDR3aa: CASSRTFTGELFF; CDR3nt: TGTGCCAGCAGCCGGACTTTCACCGGGGAGCTGTTTTTT; j_gene: TRBJ2-2; d_gene: -; v_gene: TRBV12-3/TRBV12-4; abundance: -
CDR3aa: CASSPGGNGNTIYF; CDR3nt: TGTGCCAGCTCACCAGGCGGGAACGGAAACACCATATATTTT; j_gene: TRBJ1-3; d_gene: -; v_gene: TRBV18; abundance: -
CDR3aa: CSASRGGGGETQYF; CDR3nt: TGCAGTGCTAGTAGGGGAGGGGGGGGCGAGACCCAGTACTTC; j_gene: TRBJ2-5; d_gene: -; v_gene: TRBV20-1; abundance: -
CDR3aa: CASATVYYEQYF; CDR3nt: TGTGCCAGCGCTACAGTGTACTACGAGCAGTACTTC; j_gene: TRBJ2-7; d_gene: -; v_gene: TRBV6-5; abundance: once
CDR3aa: CASSFKSGEAFF; CDR3nt: TGTGCCAGCAGCTTTAAAAGCGGTGAAGCTTTCTTT; j_gene: TRBJ1-1; d_gene: -; v_gene: TRBV7-2; abundance: few
CDR3aa: CASSRGASVETQYF; CDR3nt: TGTGCCTCATCACGGGGGGCCTCGGTGGAGACCCAGTACTTC; j_gene: TRBJ2-5; d_gene: -; v_gene: TRBV10-3; abundance: -
CDR3aa: CASNSPDRENSPLHF; CDR3nt: TGTGCCAGCAACTCTCCTGACAGGGAGAATTCACCCCTCCACTTT; j_gene: TRBJ1-6; d_gene: TRBD1; v_gene: TRBV3-1/TRBV3-2; abundance: once
CDR3aa: CSVVGGRTDTQYF; CDR3nt: TGCAGCGTTGTGGGCGGGCGCACAGATACGCAGTATTTT; j_gene: TRBJ2-3; d_gene: -; v_gene: TRBV29-1; abundance: -
CDR3aa: CASSIKGRATNEKLFF; CDR3nt: TGTGCCAGTAGTATCAAGGGGCGAGCAACTAATGAAAAACTGTTTTTT; j_gene: TRBJ1-4; d_gene: -; v_gene: TRBV19; abundance: -
CDR3aa: CASSLVRGHSPLHF; CDR3nt: TGCGCCAGCAGCTTGGTCAGGGGGCATTCACCCCTCCACTTT; j_gene: TRBJ1-6; d_gene: TRBD1; v_gene: TRBV5-1; abundance: -
CDR3aa: CATRPDTAYNEQFF; CDR3nt: TGTGCCACCCGGCCCGACACAGCCTACAATGAGCAGTTCTTC; j_gene: TRBJ2-1; d_gene: -; v_gene: TRBV6-6; abundance: -
CDR3aa: CASSPDRRAGELFF; CDR3nt: TGTGCCAGCAGCCCGGACAGGCGGGCCGGGGAGCTGTTTTTT; j_gene: TRBJ2-2; d_gene: TRBD1; v_gene: TRBV7-8; abundance: many
CDR3aa: CASSSTGTSGYNEQFF; CDR3nt: TGTGCCAGCAGCTCCACCGGGACTAGCGGCTACAATGAGCAGTTCTTC; j_gene: TRBJ2-1; d_gene: TRBD2; v_gene: TRBV5-8; abundance: -